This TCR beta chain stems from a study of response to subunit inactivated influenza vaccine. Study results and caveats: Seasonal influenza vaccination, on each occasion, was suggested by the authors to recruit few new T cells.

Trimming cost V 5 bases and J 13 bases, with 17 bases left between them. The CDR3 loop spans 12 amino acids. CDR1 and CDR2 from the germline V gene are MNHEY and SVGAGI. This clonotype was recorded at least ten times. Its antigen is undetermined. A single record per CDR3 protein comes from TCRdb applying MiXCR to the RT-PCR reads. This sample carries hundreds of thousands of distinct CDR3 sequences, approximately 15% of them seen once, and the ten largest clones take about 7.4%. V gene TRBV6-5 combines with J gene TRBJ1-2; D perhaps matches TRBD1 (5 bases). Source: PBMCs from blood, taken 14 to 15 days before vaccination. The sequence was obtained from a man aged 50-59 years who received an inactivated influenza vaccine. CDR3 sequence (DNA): TGTGCCAGCAGTCCCGGGACTGGGGAGTTCACCTTC. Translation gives CASSPGTGEFTF.